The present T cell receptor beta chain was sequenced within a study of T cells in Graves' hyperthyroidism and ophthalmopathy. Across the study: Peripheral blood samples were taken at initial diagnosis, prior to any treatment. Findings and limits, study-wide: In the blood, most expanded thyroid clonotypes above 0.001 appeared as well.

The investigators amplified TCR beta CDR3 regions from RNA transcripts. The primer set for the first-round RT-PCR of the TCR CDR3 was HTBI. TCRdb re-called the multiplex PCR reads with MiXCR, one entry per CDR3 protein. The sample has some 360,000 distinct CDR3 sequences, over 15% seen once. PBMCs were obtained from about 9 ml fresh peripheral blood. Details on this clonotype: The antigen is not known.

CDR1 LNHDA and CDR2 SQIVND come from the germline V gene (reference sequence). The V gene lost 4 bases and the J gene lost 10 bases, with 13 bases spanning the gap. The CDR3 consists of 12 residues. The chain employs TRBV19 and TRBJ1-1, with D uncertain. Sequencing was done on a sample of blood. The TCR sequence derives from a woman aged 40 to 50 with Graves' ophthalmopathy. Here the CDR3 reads CASSTRPGGAFF. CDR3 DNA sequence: TGTGCCAGTAGTACCCGACCGGGTGGAGCTTTCTTT.